This T cell receptor beta chain was captured by sequencing in a study of T-cell reconstitution after alpha-beta-depleted transplantation in children. Unique molecular identifiers were incorporated into the prepared TCRbeta library. One entry per CDR3 protein, called by TCRdb with MiXCR from the PCR reads. This table holds about 110,000 distinct CDR3 sequences, 10% found once. Study-wide findings and caveats: Approximately two months post-transplant, alpha-beta T cells reportedly originated from several hundred expanded graft clones. T-cell numbers and diversity, one year after transplant, stemmed largely from T cells that were newly produced.

This clonotype was recorded at least ten times. What it recognizes is unknown. J was trimmed by 7 bases and V by 1 base; bases with no gene match: 11. The CDR3 runs 16 residues. The chain links TRBV12-3 or TRBV12-4 to TRBJ2-7; 9 bases are shared with TRBD2. The origin of this receptor is a boy aged 2 to 10 with acute lymphoblastic leukemia, due to receive a stem cell transplant. Source: PBMCs, taken before TCRalphabeta/CD19-depleted stem cell transplant. The CDR3 nucleotides read TGTGCCAGCAGTTTAGTTAGCGGGAGAGAGCTTGGGGAGCAGTACTTC. Its protein is CASSLVSGRELGEQYF.